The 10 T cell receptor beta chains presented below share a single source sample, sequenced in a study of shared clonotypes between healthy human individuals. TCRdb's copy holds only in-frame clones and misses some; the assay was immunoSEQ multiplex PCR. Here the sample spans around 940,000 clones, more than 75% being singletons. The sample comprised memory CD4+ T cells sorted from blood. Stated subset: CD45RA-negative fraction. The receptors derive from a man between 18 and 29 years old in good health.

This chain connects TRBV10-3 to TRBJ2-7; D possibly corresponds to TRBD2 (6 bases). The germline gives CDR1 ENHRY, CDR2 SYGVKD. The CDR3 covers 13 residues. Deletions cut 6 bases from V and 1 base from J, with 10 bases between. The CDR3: CAIRGRLSYEQYF. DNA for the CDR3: TGTGCCATCAGGGGGAGGCTATCCTACGAGCAGTACTTC.

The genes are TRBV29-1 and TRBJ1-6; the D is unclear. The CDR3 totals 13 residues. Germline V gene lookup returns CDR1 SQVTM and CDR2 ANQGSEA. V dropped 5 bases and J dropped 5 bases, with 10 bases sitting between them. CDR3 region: CSVLDGNNSPLHF. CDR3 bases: TGCAGCGTTCTGGACGGGAATAATTCACCCCTCCACTTT.

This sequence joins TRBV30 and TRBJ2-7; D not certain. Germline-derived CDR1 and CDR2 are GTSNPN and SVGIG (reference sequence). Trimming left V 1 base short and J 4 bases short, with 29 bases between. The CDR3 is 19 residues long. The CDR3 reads CAWSALRSERKTWVYEQYF. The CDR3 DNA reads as TGTGCCTGGAGTGCCCTACGAAGCGAGAGAAAGACTTGGGTTTACGAGCAGTACTTC.

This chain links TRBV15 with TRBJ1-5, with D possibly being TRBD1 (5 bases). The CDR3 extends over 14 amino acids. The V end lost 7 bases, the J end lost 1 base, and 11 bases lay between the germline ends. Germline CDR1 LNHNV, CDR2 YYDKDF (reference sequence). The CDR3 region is CATKRGSSNQPQHF. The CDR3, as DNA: TGTGCCACCAAGCGGGGGTCCAGCAATCAGCCCCAGCATTTT.

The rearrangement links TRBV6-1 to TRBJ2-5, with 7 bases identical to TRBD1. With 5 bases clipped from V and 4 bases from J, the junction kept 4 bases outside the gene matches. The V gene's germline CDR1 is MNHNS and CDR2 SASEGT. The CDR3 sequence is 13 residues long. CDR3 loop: CASSPGTVETQYF. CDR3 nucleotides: TGTGCCAGCAGTCCTGGGACAGTAGAGACCCAGTACTTC.

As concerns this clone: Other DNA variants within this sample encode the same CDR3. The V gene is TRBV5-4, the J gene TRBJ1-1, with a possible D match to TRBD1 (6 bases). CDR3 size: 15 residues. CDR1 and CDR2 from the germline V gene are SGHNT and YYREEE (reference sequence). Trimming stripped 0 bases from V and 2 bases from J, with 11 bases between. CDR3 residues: CASSLAGGVNTEAFF. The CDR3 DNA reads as TGTGCCAGCAGCTTGGCGGGGGGCGTAAACACTGAAGCTTTCTTT.

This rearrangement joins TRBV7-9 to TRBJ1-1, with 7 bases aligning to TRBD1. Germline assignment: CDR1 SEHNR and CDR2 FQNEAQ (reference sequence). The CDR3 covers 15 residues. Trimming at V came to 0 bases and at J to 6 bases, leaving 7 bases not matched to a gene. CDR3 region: CASSLASGQEPEAFF. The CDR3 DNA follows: TGTGCCAGCAGCTTAGCGTCAGGACAGGAGCCTGAAGCTTTCTTT.

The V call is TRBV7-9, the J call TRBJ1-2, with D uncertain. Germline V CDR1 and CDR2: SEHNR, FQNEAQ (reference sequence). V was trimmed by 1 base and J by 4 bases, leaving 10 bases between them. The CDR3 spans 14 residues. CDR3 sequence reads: CASSLGAGSYGYTF. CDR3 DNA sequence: TGTGCCAGCAGCTTAGGGGCAGGCTCCTATGGCTACACCTTC.

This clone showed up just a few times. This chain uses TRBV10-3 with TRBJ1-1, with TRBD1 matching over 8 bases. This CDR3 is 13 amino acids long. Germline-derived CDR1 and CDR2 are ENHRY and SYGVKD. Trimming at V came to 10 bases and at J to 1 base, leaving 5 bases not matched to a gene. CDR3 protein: CATSGTGNTEAFF. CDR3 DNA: TGTGCCACTTCCGGGACAGGGAACACTGAAGCTTTCTTT.

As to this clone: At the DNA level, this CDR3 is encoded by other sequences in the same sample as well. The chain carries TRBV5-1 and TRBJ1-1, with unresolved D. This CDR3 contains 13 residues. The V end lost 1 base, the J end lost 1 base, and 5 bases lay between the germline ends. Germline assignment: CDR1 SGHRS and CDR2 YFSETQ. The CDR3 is CASSLSQNTEAFF. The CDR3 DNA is TGCGCCAGCAGCTTGTCCCAGAACACTGAAGCTTTCTTT.